Below are 10 T cell receptor beta chains sequenced from a single sample in a study of blood T cell repertoires in COVID-19. Clones were read by immunoSEQ multiplex PCR, and TCRdb kept only the in-frame ones, dropping some. The sample records approximately 97,000 clones, around 88% being singletons. Material for sequencing was peripheral blood. Source of these receptors: a man between 50 and 59 years old with COVID-19, enrolled during active disease.

This clone occurred a few times. The CDR3 is CASSTGQAPHLTF. CDR3 nucleotides: TGTGCCAGCTCAACAGGACAGGCCCCTCATCTCACCTTC. The chain carries TRBV18 and TRBJ1-2; 7 bases fit TRBD1. Trimming removed 5 bases from V and 13 bases from J; junction bases left unmatched: 13. The CDR3 has 13 residues. The V gene's germline CDR1 is KGHSH and CDR2 LQKENI.

The chain uses TRBV30 and TRBJ2-7, with 9 nucleotides matching TRBD1. The CDR3 is made up of 14 amino acids. The V and J ends lost 3 bases and 4 bases, in that order; junction bases with no gene match: 7. Germline-derived CDR1 and CDR2 are GTSNPN and SVGIG (reference sequence). The CDR3 reads CAWRTPGQGYEQYF. In DNA, the CDR3 is TGTGCCTGGAGAACCCCGGGACAGGGTTACGAGCAGTACTTC.

This clone was seen just once. The V call is TRBV5-6, the J call TRBJ1-4, with TRBD1 matching 8 bases. After removal of 4 bases from V and 6 bases from J, the junction contained 8 bases not matched to a gene. The CDR3 consists of 15 residues. Germline loops: CDR1 SGHDT, CDR2 YYEEEE. As DNA, the CDR3 is TGTGCCAGCAGCGGTGGGACAGGAACCTATGAAAAACTGTTTTTT. Encoded protein: CASSGGTGTYEKLFF.

This sequence joins TRBV6-6 and TRBJ1-1; TRBD1 might be the D (5 bases). Germline V lookup: CDR1 MNHNY, CDR2 SVGAGI (reference sequence). The CDR3 consists of 13 residues. Trimming cost V 0 bases and J 10 bases, with 12 bases left between them. For the CDR3, the DNA is TGTGCCAGCAGTTACTCGACCCCTGGGGCAGCTTTCTTT. This gives the protein CASSYSTPGAAFF.

The chain carries TRBV6-2 or TRBV6-3 and TRBJ2-4, with 7 positions matching TRBD1. V shed 2 bases and J 10 bases; nucleotides not matched to a gene: 8. Germline V gene lookup returns CDR1 MNHEY and CDR2 SVGEGT. The CDR3 length is 14 residues. CDR3 coding DNA: TGTGCCAGCAGTTACCCCGGGACAGACATAATTCAGTACTTC. Its protein product is CASSYPGTDIIQYF.

This chain uses TRBV7-9 with TRBJ2-5; 9 bases agree with TRBD1. Trimming removed 5 bases from V and 4 bases from J; junction bases left unmatched: 5. This CDR3 has 14 residues. Germline CDR1 and CDR2: SEHNR and FQNEAQ (reference sequence). Here the CDR3 reads CASSPPDRGETQYF. CDR3 DNA: TGTGCCAGCAGCCCGCCGGACAGGGGAGAGACCCAGTACTTC. Full variable domain (remainder filled in from reference TRBV7-9 and TRBJ2-5): DTGVSQNPRHKITKRGQNVTFRCDPISEHNRLYWYRQTLGQGPEFLTYFQNEAQLEKSRLLSDRFSAERPKGSFSTLEIQRTEQGDSAMYLCASSPPDRGETQYFGPGTRLLVL.

This clone was detected a few times. The chain recombines TRBV28 with TRBJ1-5, with D possibly being TRBD1 (6 bases). The CDR3 is made up of 16 amino acids. V lost 6 bases to trimming and J lost 2 bases, with 17 bases between them. From germline, CDR1 is MDHEN and CDR2 SYDVKM. CDR3 DNA: TGTGCCAGCAGACTGCCAACGGGACACCGCAATCAGCCCCAGCATTTT. Translation gives CASRLPTGHRNQPQHF. The full variable domain, its missing parts supplied by reference TRBV28 and TRBJ1-5, is DVKVTQSSRYLVKRTGEKVFLECVQDMDHENMFWYRQDPGLGLRLIYFSYDVKMKEKGDIPEGYSVSREKKERFSLILESASTNQTSMYLCASRLPTGHRNQPQHFGDGTRLSIL.

A single count supports this clone. CDR3 protein: CSVEGQGNTGELFF. CDR3 coding DNA: TGCAGCGTTGAAGGACAGGGCAACACCGGGGAGCTGTTTTTT. The rearrangement links TRBV29-1 to TRBJ2-2, with 7 positions matching TRBD1. Losses at the gene ends were 1 base for V and 2 bases for J; bases not matched to a gene: 1. The CDR3 consists of 14 residues. Germline V gene lookup returns CDR1 SQVTM and CDR2 ANQGSEA.

The chain is built from TRBV10-2 and TRBJ1-3; D not resolved. The CDR3 length is 12 residues. V shed 6 bases and J shed 4 bases, with 7 bases lying between them. CDR1 WSHSY and CDR2 SAAADI come from the germline V gene. CDR3 amino acids: CASSEQGNTIYF. The CDR3 DNA sequence: TGCGCCAGCAGCGAACAGGGAAACACCATATATTTT.

As DNA, the CDR3 is TGTGCCAGCAGCGTGGGACAGGGCAACACTGAAGCTTTCTTT. It codes for CASSVGQGNTEAFF. J is TRBJ1-1 and V is TRBV9, with 9 nucleotides matching TRBD1. The CDR3 consists of 14 residues. The V gene end was trimmed by 2 bases and the J gene end by 2 bases; junction bases not matched to a gene: 1. The germline CDR1 and CDR2 sequences are SGDLS and YYNGEE.